A selection of T cell receptor beta chains follows, all from one sample in a study of identical twins. A single record per CDR3 protein comes from TCRdb applying MiXCR to the 5' RACE reads. The sample records around 230,000 distinct CDR3 sequences, roughly 9.4% being singletons. Material: memory (CD45RO+) T cells sorted from blood. The receptors shown here come from a woman aged 18-29 years in good health. The CDR3 runs from the conserved cysteine through the conserved F or W. The D gene is left open where the match is weak. Clone size, where shown, is once, few, many, or a class for clones that have expanded.

d_gene: TRBD2
v_gene: TRBV20-1
j_gene: TRBJ2-1
abundance: NA
CDR3nt: TGCAGTGCTAGACGACTAGCGGGGCACAATGAGCAGTTCTTC
CDR3aa: CSARRLAGHNEQFF

d_gene: NA
v_gene: TRBV6-5
j_gene: TRBJ1-2
abundance: many
CDR3nt: TGTGCCAGCAGTTACTTTTCGGGCAGAAACTATGGCTACACCTTC
CDR3aa: CASSYFSGRNYGYTF

d_gene: NA
v_gene: TRBV12-3/TRBV12-4
j_gene: TRBJ1-1
abundance: NA
CDR3nt: TGTGCCAGCAGGCCTACAGTAAACACTGAAGCTTTCTTT
CDR3aa: CASRPTVNTEAFF

d_gene: NA
v_gene: TRBV6-4
j_gene: TRBJ2-6
abundance: many
CDR3nt: TGTGCCAGCAGTGACGGCTCTGGGGCCAACGTCCTGACTTTC
CDR3aa: CASSDGSGANVLTF

d_gene: NA
v_gene: TRBV7-2
j_gene: TRBJ2-2
abundance: NA
CDR3nt: TGTGCCAGCAGCTTAGGCCGTATGTCGAACACCGGGGAGCTGTTTTTT
CDR3aa: CASSLGRMSNTGELFF

d_gene: NA
v_gene: TRBV5-1
j_gene: TRBJ1-6
abundance: few
CDR3nt: TGCGCCAGCAGCTTGGAGGGCGGCTCGAGCTCCTATAATTCACCCCTCCACTTT
CDR3aa: CASSLEGGSSSYNSPLHF

d_gene: TRBD2
v_gene: TRBV20-1
j_gene: TRBJ2-1
abundance: few
CDR3nt: TGCAGTGCTCGCTCTGCGGGGGGGCCAAATGAGCAGTTCTTC
CDR3aa: CSARSAGGPNEQFF

d_gene: TRBD1
v_gene: TRBV30
j_gene: TRBJ1-5
abundance: few
CDR3nt: TGTGCCTGGAGTGTACAGGGGGCTCAGCCCCAGCATTTT
CDR3aa: CAWSVQGAQPQHF

d_gene: NA
v_gene: TRBV20-1
j_gene: TRBJ2-7
abundance: NA
CDR3nt: TGCAGTGCTACCCCACACGCCGAGCAGTACTTC
CDR3aa: CSATPHAEQYF

d_gene: TRBD2
v_gene: TRBV9
j_gene: TRBJ2-3
abundance: few
CDR3nt: TGTGCCAGCAGCGTAGGTAGCGGGGGGAGCGCAGATACGCAGTATTTT
CDR3aa: CASSVGSGGSADTQYF

d_gene: TRBD2
v_gene: TRBV7-2
j_gene: TRBJ2-7
abundance: few
CDR3nt: TGTGCCAGCAGCAGACTAGCGGGCCTCTACGAGCAGTACTTC
CDR3aa: CASSRLAGLYEQYF

d_gene: NA
v_gene: TRBV7-3
j_gene: TRBJ2-7
abundance: many
CDR3nt: TGTGCCAGCAGCTTAGAGCACGGCTGGGAGCAGTACTTC
CDR3aa: CASSLEHGWEQYF

d_gene: NA
v_gene: TRBV20-1
j_gene: TRBJ2-7
abundance: NA
CDR3nt: TGCAGTGCTAAAGGGCGGTCCCTCCTCGAGCAGTACTTC
CDR3aa: CSAKGRSLLEQYF

d_gene: TRBD2
v_gene: TRBV6-1
j_gene: TRBJ2-7
abundance: few
CDR3nt: TGTGCCAGCAGGGACGGACTAGCGGGAGTCGAGCAGTACTTC
CDR3aa: CASRDGLAGVEQYF

d_gene: TRBD2
v_gene: TRBV5-1
j_gene: TRBJ2-3
abundance: NA
CDR3nt: TGCGCCAGCGGCGCGGGGGGTTTCACAGATACGCAGTATTTT
CDR3aa: CASGAGGFTDTQYF

d_gene: NA
v_gene: TRBV15
j_gene: TRBJ2-3
abundance: many
CDR3nt: TGTGCCACCAGCAGAGAGGCAGAGGGCCCAGATACGCAGTATTTT
CDR3aa: CATSREAEGPDTQYF

d_gene: TRBD2
v_gene: TRBV6-5
j_gene: TRBJ2-7
abundance: NA
CDR3nt: TGTGCCAGCAGTTACTCGGCGGGGGGGAGCTACGAGCAGTACTTC
CDR3aa: CASSYSAGGSYEQYF

d_gene: TRBD2
v_gene: TRBV3-1
j_gene: TRBJ2-3
abundance: many
CDR3nt: TGTGCCAGCAGCCAAGAGTGGGCGGGAGGGCGAAATACGCAGTATTTT
CDR3aa: CASSQEWAGGRNTQYF

d_gene: TRBD2
v_gene: TRBV6-2/TRBV6-3
j_gene: TRBJ2-6
abundance: few
CDR3nt: TGTGCCAGCAGTTATTTGACTAGCAGTTCTGGGGCCAACGTCCTGACTTTC
CDR3aa: CASSYLTSSSGANVLTF

d_gene: TRBD1
v_gene: TRBV7-9
j_gene: TRBJ2-7
abundance: NA
CDR3nt: TGTGCCAGCAGCCCAAAGGACAGGGCCTACGAGCAGTACTTC
CDR3aa: CASSPKDRAYEQYF

d_gene: TRBD2
v_gene: TRBV28
j_gene: TRBJ2-2
abundance: NA
CDR3nt: TGTGCCAGCAGCAAACTAGCGGGGTCCACCGGGGAGCTGTTTTTT
CDR3aa: CASSKLAGSTGELFF

d_gene: TRBD1
v_gene: TRBV20-1
j_gene: TRBJ2-1
abundance: few
CDR3nt: TGCAGTGCTAGACCCCGGGACAGGGCCCTACTTGAGCAGTTCTTC
CDR3aa: CSARPRDRALLEQFF

d_gene: NA
v_gene: TRBV5-1
j_gene: TRBJ2-2
abundance: many
CDR3nt: TGCGCCAGCAGCTTGGAGGGACTGGACCGCACCGGGGAGCTGTTTTTT
CDR3aa: CASSLEGLDRTGELFF

d_gene: NA
v_gene: TRBV7-2
j_gene: TRBJ2-7
abundance: few
CDR3nt: TGTGCCAGCAGCTTACAGGTCGGGGACGAGCAGTACTTC
CDR3aa: CASSLQVGDEQYF

d_gene: TRBD2
v_gene: TRBV7-2
j_gene: TRBJ2-3
abundance: NA
CDR3nt: TGTGCCAGCAGCTTAGGGCCTAGCGGGACGGCAGATACGCAGTATTTT
CDR3aa: CASSLGPSGTADTQYF

d_gene: TRBD1
v_gene: TRBV6-5
j_gene: TRBJ1-2
abundance: NA
CDR3nt: TGTGCCAGCAGTTCCTCATTGGACAGGGGGCTTAATGGCTACACCTTC
CDR3aa: CASSSSLDRGLNGYTF

d_gene: NA
v_gene: TRBV7-2
j_gene: TRBJ2-7
abundance: NA
CDR3nt: TGTGCCAGCAGCCCCCGCACGAACAGATACGAGCAGTACTTC
CDR3aa: CASSPRTNRYEQYF

d_gene: NA
v_gene: TRBV6-1
j_gene: TRBJ2-2
abundance: few
CDR3nt: TGTGCCAGCAGTGAAGCCTGGACGGGTACCGGGGAGCTTTTTTTT
CDR3aa: CASSEAWTGTGELFF

d_gene: NA
v_gene: TRBV6-5
j_gene: TRBJ1-5
abundance: few
CDR3nt: TGTGCCAGCAGCTTACAATCCGGGACGGATAGCAATCAGCCCCAGCATTTT
CDR3aa: CASSLQSGTDSNQPQHF

d_gene: NA
v_gene: TRBV12-3/TRBV12-4
j_gene: TRBJ2-2
abundance: many
CDR3nt: TGTGCCAGCAGCGAAGCCTGGGAGCTGTTTTTT
CDR3aa: CASSEAWELFF

d_gene: NA
v_gene: TRBV3-1
j_gene: TRBJ2-1
abundance: few
CDR3nt: TGTGCCAGCAGCCATGCCCAGGTCAAAGAGCAGTTCTTC
CDR3aa: CASSHAQVKEQFF

d_gene: TRBD2
v_gene: TRBV2
j_gene: TRBJ2-4
abundance: NA
CDR3nt: TGTACCTGCAGTCCCCCTGGGGGAGGGGCGTTAGCCAAAAACATTCAGTACTTC
CDR3aa: CTCSPPGGGALAKNIQYF

d_gene: TRBD1
v_gene: TRBV6-1
j_gene: TRBJ1-6
abundance: few
CDR3nt: TGTGCCAGCACCTCGACAGGGAGTCCGCTCCACTTT
CDR3aa: CASTSTGSPLHF

d_gene: TRBD2
v_gene: TRBV11-2
j_gene: TRBJ2-3
abundance: few
CDR3nt: TGTGCCAGCAGCCCTAGCGGGAGCAGAACAGATACGCAGTATTTT
CDR3aa: CASSPSGSRTDTQYF

d_gene: TRBD1
v_gene: TRBV6-5
j_gene: TRBJ1-1
abundance: NA
CDR3nt: TGTGCCAGCAGTACCGACCCGGGACAGGGTAAAGGTCGAGCTTTCTTT
CDR3aa: CASSTDPGQGKGRAFF

d_gene: NA
v_gene: TRBV12-3/TRBV12-4
j_gene: TRBJ2-7
abundance: many
CDR3nt: TGTGCCAGCAGTTTTAACGTCGATCAACGGAGGGAGCAGTACTTC
CDR3aa: CASSFNVDQRREQYF

d_gene: NA
v_gene: TRBV11-2
j_gene: TRBJ2-6
abundance: few
CDR3nt: TGTGCCAGCAGCTCGGTCTACTCTGGGGCCAACGTCCTGACTTTC
CDR3aa: CASSSVYSGANVLTF

d_gene: TRBD1
v_gene: TRBV9
j_gene: TRBJ1-2
abundance: NA
CDR3nt: TGTGCCACCGGGACAGGGTATGGCTACACCTTC
CDR3aa: CATGTGYGYTF

d_gene: NA
v_gene: TRBV29-1
j_gene: TRBJ2-1
abundance: few
CDR3nt: TGCAGCGTGAGGCCTGAGCAGTTCTTC
CDR3aa: CSVRPEQFF

d_gene: NA
v_gene: TRBV12-3/TRBV12-4
j_gene: TRBJ2-7
abundance: few
CDR3nt: TGTGCCAGTCGGGGCAGGACCTACGAGCAGTACTTC
CDR3aa: CASRGRTYEQYF

d_gene: NA
v_gene: TRBV6-2/TRBV6-3
j_gene: TRBJ2-7
abundance: NA
CDR3nt: TGTGCCAGCAGCAAACTCATTATGGTTTCCTACGAGCAGTACTTC
CDR3aa: CASSKLIMVSYEQYF

d_gene: NA
v_gene: TRBV5-6
j_gene: TRBJ2-7
abundance: NA
CDR3nt: TGTGCCAGCAGCTTGCTGTCCGGGTTCGAGCAGTACTTC
CDR3aa: CASSLLSGFEQYF

d_gene: NA
v_gene: TRBV19
j_gene: TRBJ1-5
abundance: NA
CDR3nt: TGTGCCAGCAGGACGCTACAGGGAGACCAGCCCCAGCATTTT
CDR3aa: CASRTLQGDQPQHF

d_gene: NA
v_gene: TRBV11-2
j_gene: TRBJ2-1
abundance: few
CDR3nt: TGTGCCAGCAGCTTATCCCCCCTTCCCCCCGCCTACAATGAGCAGTTCTTC
CDR3aa: CASSLSPLPPAYNEQFF

d_gene: TRBD2
v_gene: TRBV4-3
j_gene: TRBJ2-3
abundance: few
CDR3nt: TGCGCCAGCAGCCAAGAAGGAGGGCTAGCGGGAGTCAGAGATACGCAGTATTTT
CDR3aa: CASSQEGGLAGVRDTQYF

d_gene: NA
v_gene: TRBV7-7
j_gene: TRBJ1-1
abundance: NA
CDR3nt: TGTGCTAGCATTCGGCTCCTGGGAACTGAAGCTTTCTTT
CDR3aa: CASIRLLGTEAFF